The rows below give T cell receptor beta chains drawn from one sample of a study of blood T cell repertoires in COVID-19. Sequenced by immunoSEQ multiplex PCR; TCRdb stores in-frame clones only, minus some. The sample contains 200,000 or so clones, more than 80% of which appear only once. The sequenced material came from peripheral blood. These receptors originate from a woman at least 80 years old with acute or convalescent COVID-19. CDR3s include the opening cysteine and the closing phenylalanine or tryptophan. D genes are given only for firm matches. Not every row has a clone size; where given, it reads once, few, many or a size class.

abundance: -
d_gene: TRBD1
j_gene: TRBJ1-1
v_gene: TRBV28
CDR3nt: TGTGCCAGCAGAGCCACAGGGGCGAACACTGAAGCTTTCTTT
CDR3aa: CASRATGANTEAFF

abundance: -
d_gene: -
j_gene: TRBJ2-7
v_gene: TRBV5-1
CDR3nt: TGCGCCAGCAGCTTGGCCGAGGTAGAGGTTACCTACGAGCAGTACTTC
CDR3aa: CASSLAEVEVTYEQYF

abundance: -
d_gene: TRBD1
j_gene: TRBJ1-1
v_gene: TRBV3-1/TRBV3-2
CDR3nt: TGTGCCAGCAGCCAAGAAAGGGAACAGGGGTCGCGGGCTTTCTTT
CDR3aa: CASSQEREQGSRAFF

abundance: -
d_gene: -
j_gene: TRBJ1-5
v_gene: TRBV6-2/TRBV6-3
CDR3nt: TGTGCCAGCAGTTACGGTGGCTCCCCCCAGCATTTT
CDR3aa: CASSYGGSPQHF

abundance: -
d_gene: TRBD1
j_gene: TRBJ1-2
v_gene: TRBV18
CDR3nt: TGTGCCAGCTCACCCCCGGGACAGGGGAGGGATGGCTACACCTTC
CDR3aa: CASSPPGQGRDGYTF

abundance: -
d_gene: -
j_gene: TRBJ1-3
v_gene: TRBV9
CDR3nt: TGTGCCAGCAGCGTAGAGATGAACTTTGGAAACACCATATATTTT
CDR3aa: CASSVEMNFGNTIYF

abundance: -
d_gene: TRBD1
j_gene: TRBJ1-1
v_gene: TRBV6-2/TRBV6-3
CDR3nt: TGTGCCAGCAGTGGGACAGGGAAGTCGCCTGAAGCTTTCTTT
CDR3aa: CASSGTGKSPEAFF

abundance: -
d_gene: -
j_gene: TRBJ1-1
v_gene: TRBV9
CDR3nt: TGTGCCAGCAGCTTTAACGAGGGCGGTGAAGCTTTCTTT
CDR3aa: CASSFNEGGEAFF

abundance: -
d_gene: TRBD2
j_gene: TRBJ2-5
v_gene: TRBV6-2/TRBV6-3
CDR3nt: TGTGCCAGCAGCCAAACTAGCGGGGGGAGGTTGGAGACCCAGTACTTC
CDR3aa: CASSQTSGGRLETQYF

abundance: -
d_gene: -
j_gene: TRBJ2-7
v_gene: TRBV6-5
CDR3nt: TGTGCCAGCCGTACCCCCCGGCAGGGTGCAAGCGAGCAGTACTTC
CDR3aa: CASRTPRQGASEQYF

abundance: -
d_gene: -
j_gene: TRBJ2-7
v_gene: TRBV12-5
CDR3nt: TGTGCTAGTGGACTCGGGACTGGCCTCTACGAGCAGTACTTC
CDR3aa: CASGLGTGLYEQYF

abundance: -
d_gene: -
j_gene: TRBJ1-2
v_gene: TRBV7-3
CDR3nt: TGTGCCAGCAGCCCCTCCGGGACTTACGATGGCTACACCTTC
CDR3aa: CASSPSGTYDGYTF

abundance: -
d_gene: -
j_gene: TRBJ1-1
v_gene: TRBV5-1
CDR3nt: TGCGCCAGCAGCTTCAGTAACACTGAAGCTTTCTTT
CDR3aa: CASSFSNTEAFF

abundance: once
d_gene: -
j_gene: TRBJ2-3
v_gene: TRBV19
CDR3nt: TGTGCCAGTAGTAATCCAGGGGAAACAGATACGCAGTATTTT
CDR3aa: CASSNPGETDTQYF

abundance: -
d_gene: TRBD1
j_gene: TRBJ1-3
v_gene: TRBV25-1
CDR3nt: TGTGCCAGCAGGTCGACAGGGGTAAACACCATATATTTT
CDR3aa: CASRSTGVNTIYF

abundance: -
d_gene: TRBD1
j_gene: TRBJ2-3
v_gene: TRBV28
CDR3nt: TGTGCCAGCAGTATCCCCGGGACAGGGGGAACAGATACGCAGTATTTT
CDR3aa: CASSIPGTGGTDTQYF

abundance: -
d_gene: -
j_gene: TRBJ2-3
v_gene: TRBV18
CDR3nt: TGTGCCAGCTCACCCCCGAGCACAGATACGCAGTATTTT
CDR3aa: CASSPPSTDTQYF

abundance: -
d_gene: TRBD1
j_gene: TRBJ2-7
v_gene: TRBV7-9
CDR3nt: TGTGCCAGCAGCTTAGCCGGGACAGACGAGCAGTACTTC
CDR3aa: CASSLAGTDEQYF

abundance: -
d_gene: TRBD2
j_gene: TRBJ2-1
v_gene: TRBV4-3
CDR3nt: TGCGCCAGCAGCATTCGGGGGGGCTCCTACAATGAGCAGTTCTTC
CDR3aa: CASSIRGGSYNEQFF

abundance: -
d_gene: TRBD2
j_gene: TRBJ2-7
v_gene: TRBV27
CDR3nt: TGTGCCAGCAGTTTAGGACTAGCGGGAGTTCCCTACGAGCAGTACTTC
CDR3aa: CASSLGLAGVPYEQYF

abundance: once
d_gene: TRBD2
j_gene: TRBJ2-1
v_gene: TRBV10-1
CDR3nt: TGCGCCAGCAGTGACCAGAGACTAGCGAGAGGGAACAATGAGCAGTTCTTC
CDR3aa: CASSDQRLARGNNEQFF

abundance: -
d_gene: TRBD1
j_gene: TRBJ2-7
v_gene: TRBV11-1
CDR3nt: TGTGCCAGCAGCTTCACAGGGGGGTATAGCGAGCAGTACTTC
CDR3aa: CASSFTGGYSEQYF

abundance: -
d_gene: TRBD1
j_gene: TRBJ1-4
v_gene: TRBV19
CDR3nt: TGTGCCAGTTCCCAGACAGGGGATAATGAAAAACTGTTTTTT
CDR3aa: CASSQTGDNEKLFF

abundance: once
d_gene: TRBD2
j_gene: TRBJ2-5
v_gene: TRBV9
CDR3nt: TGTGCCAGCAGCCCTAGGTATACTAGCGGTCGGGAGACCCAGTACTTC
CDR3aa: CASSPRYTSGRETQYF

abundance: -
d_gene: TRBD1
j_gene: TRBJ1-1
v_gene: TRBV6-2/TRBV6-3
CDR3nt: TGTGCCAGCAGTTACATAGACAGGGGGCAGACTGAAGCTTTCTTT
CDR3aa: CASSYIDRGQTEAFF

abundance: -
d_gene: TRBD1
j_gene: TRBJ1-2
v_gene: TRBV5-1
CDR3nt: TGCGCCAGCAGCTTGTCCTCGGGACAGGGAGTTATGGTGTATGGCTACACCTTC
CDR3aa: CASSLSSGQGVMVYGYTF

abundance: -
d_gene: TRBD2
j_gene: TRBJ2-1
v_gene: TRBV19
CDR3nt: TGTGCCAGTAGTAAAGCGGGAGGGCCGTACAATGAGCAGTTCTTC
CDR3aa: CASSKAGGPYNEQFF

abundance: -
d_gene: TRBD1
j_gene: TRBJ2-5
v_gene: TRBV27
CDR3nt: TGTGCCAGCAGTTTGAGGGACAGGGGCCAAGAGACCCAGTACTTC
CDR3aa: CASSLRDRGQETQYF

abundance: -
d_gene: TRBD2
j_gene: TRBJ2-7
v_gene: TRBV6-6
CDR3nt: TGTGCCAGCAGCCCGGGACTAGCGGCCTACGAGCAGTACTTC
CDR3aa: CASSPGLAAYEQYF

abundance: -
d_gene: TRBD1
j_gene: TRBJ1-6
v_gene: TRBV7-8
CDR3nt: TGTGCCAGCAGCTTCCGGGACAGGAATTCACCCCTCCACTTT
CDR3aa: CASSFRDRNSPLHF

abundance: -
d_gene: -
j_gene: TRBJ2-7
v_gene: TRBV28
CDR3nt: TGTGCCAGCAGTTTATACAGTCCCACCTACGAGCAGTACTTC
CDR3aa: CASSLYSPTYEQYF

abundance: -
d_gene: -
j_gene: TRBJ1-1
v_gene: TRBV5-4
CDR3nt: TGTGCCAGCAGCTTGGACAGATCCGGGATGAACACTGAAGCTTTCTTT
CDR3aa: CASSLDRSGMNTEAFF

abundance: -
d_gene: -
j_gene: TRBJ1-3
v_gene: TRBV9
CDR3nt: TGTGCCAGCAGCGTTGACAGCAATCTAGACACCATATATTTT
CDR3aa: CASSVDSNLDTIYF

abundance: -
d_gene: TRBD2
j_gene: TRBJ2-2
v_gene: TRBV4-2
CDR3nt: TGTGCCAGCAGCCAAGATTCTGCGGGGGGTCCCGGGGAGCTGTTTTTT
CDR3aa: CASSQDSAGGPGELFF

abundance: once
d_gene: TRBD1
j_gene: TRBJ2-3
v_gene: TRBV7-2
CDR3nt: TGTGCCAGCAGCCTTACCGGGACAGAAAACACAGATACGCAGTATTTT
CDR3aa: CASSLTGTENTDTQYF

abundance: -
d_gene: -
j_gene: TRBJ2-1
v_gene: TRBV28
CDR3nt: TGTGCCAGCAGTTTATCGGACACAGAAAGGGAGTTCTTC
CDR3aa: CASSLSDTEREFF

abundance: -
d_gene: TRBD2
j_gene: TRBJ2-7
v_gene: TRBV7-8
CDR3nt: TGTGCCAGCAGCTTAGGGGCGGGAGCCCCCTACGAGCAGTACTTC
CDR3aa: CASSLGAGAPYEQYF

abundance: -
d_gene: TRBD1
j_gene: TRBJ1-1
v_gene: TRBV6-2/TRBV6-3
CDR3nt: TGTGCCAGCAGTTCTAGTCGCAGGGGGCAGGCATTGGGCACTGAAGCTTTCTTT
CDR3aa: CASSSSRRGQALGTEAFF

abundance: -
d_gene: TRBD2
j_gene: TRBJ2-1
v_gene: TRBV9
CDR3nt: TGTGCCAGCAGCGCGACTAGCGGGAGGCCACGCTACAATGAGCAGTTCTTC
CDR3aa: CASSATSGRPRYNEQFF

abundance: once
d_gene: TRBD1
j_gene: TRBJ2-7
v_gene: TRBV28
CDR3nt: TGTGCCAGCAGTTTAGCCCCCGGGACAGGGATTAACGAGCAGTACTTC
CDR3aa: CASSLAPGTGINEQYF

abundance: -
d_gene: -
j_gene: TRBJ1-2
v_gene: TRBV7-8
CDR3nt: TGTGCCAGCAGCCAGAGAGAACAGCGGGGCTATGGCTACACCTTC
CDR3aa: CASSQREQRGYGYTF

abundance: few
d_gene: -
j_gene: TRBJ1-1
v_gene: TRBV18
CDR3nt: TGTGCCAGCTCACGGGAACAGGGCCGGAACACTGAAGCTTTCTTT
CDR3aa: CASSREQGRNTEAFF

abundance: -
d_gene: TRBD2
j_gene: TRBJ2-5
v_gene: TRBV5-1
CDR3nt: TGCGCCAGCAGCTTGGCTACTAGCGGGGCAGGGACCCAGTACTTC
CDR3aa: CASSLATSGAGTQYF

abundance: -
d_gene: TRBD2
j_gene: TRBJ2-2
v_gene: TRBV6-5
CDR3nt: TGTGCCAGCAGAACCACTAGCGGGAACACCGGGGAGCTGTTTTTT
CDR3aa: CASRTTSGNTGELFF

abundance: -
d_gene: -
j_gene: TRBJ1-2
v_gene: TRBV18
CDR3nt: TGTGCCAGCTCACCCTCCCTTTTGAGGGGCTACACCTTC
CDR3aa: CASSPSLLRGYTF

abundance: once
d_gene: -
j_gene: TRBJ2-7
v_gene: TRBV2
CDR3nt: TGTGCCAGCAGAATGACAGGTCAGTCCTACGAGCAGTACTTC
CDR3aa: CASRMTGQSYEQYF

abundance: once
d_gene: -
j_gene: TRBJ1-3
v_gene: TRBV19
CDR3nt: TGTGCCAGTAGTCCGGGAACCTCTGGAAACACCATATATTTT
CDR3aa: CASSPGTSGNTIYF

abundance: -
d_gene: TRBD1
j_gene: TRBJ1-1
v_gene: TRBV6-2/TRBV6-3
CDR3nt: TGTGCCAGCAGTTACGGGGGGAGACAGGGGTTCACTGAAGCTTTCTTT
CDR3aa: CASSYGGRQGFTEAFF

abundance: once
d_gene: TRBD2
j_gene: TRBJ2-2
v_gene: TRBV9
CDR3nt: TGTGCCAGCAGCGTAGGTAGCGGGGGGGCGAACACCGGGGAGCTGTTTTTT
CDR3aa: CASSVGSGGANTGELFF

abundance: -
d_gene: -
j_gene: TRBJ2-3
v_gene: TRBV12-3/TRBV12-4
CDR3nt: TGTGCCAGCCAACGCGGTACAGATACGCAGTATTTT
CDR3aa: CASQRGTDTQYF

abundance: -
d_gene: TRBD1
j_gene: TRBJ2-7
v_gene: TRBV7-2
CDR3nt: TGTGCCAGCAGCTTAGGGGGACAGGGTTACGAGCAGTACTTC
CDR3aa: CASSLGGQGYEQYF

abundance: -
d_gene: -
j_gene: TRBJ1-6
v_gene: TRBV4-1
CDR3nt: TGCGCCAGCAGCCAAGGTCTCGGGGAGTCCTATAATTCACCCCTCCACTTT
CDR3aa: CASSQGLGESYNSPLHF

abundance: -
d_gene: TRBD1
j_gene: TRBJ1-2
v_gene: TRBV28
CDR3nt: TGTGCCACCCAGACCCCGGACAGGGGCTATGGCTACACCTTC
CDR3aa: CATQTPDRGYGYTF

abundance: -
d_gene: -
j_gene: TRBJ1-6
v_gene: TRBV4-2
CDR3nt: TGTGCCAGCAGCCACGTGGGACAAAATAATTCACCCCTCCACTTT
CDR3aa: CASSHVGQNNSPLHF

abundance: -
d_gene: TRBD2
j_gene: TRBJ2-1
v_gene: TRBV7-3
CDR3nt: TGTGCCAGCAGCCAACTAGCGGGAGGCGGGAATGAGCAGTTCTTC
CDR3aa: CASSQLAGGGNEQFF

abundance: few
d_gene: TRBD1
j_gene: TRBJ1-5
v_gene: TRBV4-1
CDR3nt: TGCGCCAGCAGCGGCCCAGACAGGGACAATCAGCCCCAGCATTTT
CDR3aa: CASSGPDRDNQPQHF

abundance: once
d_gene: TRBD2
j_gene: TRBJ2-1
v_gene: TRBV10-3
CDR3nt: TGTGCCATCAGGGCCGGGACTAGCGGGAACTACTCCTACAATGAGCAGTTCTTC
CDR3aa: CAIRAGTSGNYSYNEQFF

abundance: -
d_gene: TRBD1
j_gene: TRBJ1-2
v_gene: TRBV5-4
CDR3nt: TGTGCCAGCAGCTTCGGACAGGGGATCAGTGAGAACTATGGCTACACCTTC
CDR3aa: CASSFGQGISENYGYTF

abundance: -
d_gene: TRBD1
j_gene: TRBJ1-5
v_gene: TRBV5-1
CDR3nt: TGCGCCAGCAGTTCAGGACAGGGGAATCAGCCCCAGCATTTT
CDR3aa: CASSSGQGNQPQHF